This entry lists 30 T cell receptor beta chains sequenced from one sample in a study of T-cell reconstitution after alpha-beta-depleted transplantation in children. During its preparation, the TCRbeta library received unique molecular identifiers. TCRdb independently ran MiXCR on the PCR reads; one entry per CDR3 protein. The data contain around 500,000 distinct CDR3 sequences, under 15% of them singletons. Sequenced material: PBMCs from the stem cell graft donor, taken from the stem cell graft. These receptors were collected from a human donor who donated a stem cell graft to a child with combined immunodeficiency.

This clonotype was counted ten times or more. V and J are TRBV7-3 and TRBJ2-3; D not certain. Deletions cut 2 bases from V and 4 bases from J, with 10 bases between. The germline V gene encodes CDR1 SGHTA and CDR2 FQGTGA. The CDR3 has 14 residues. Written as DNA, the CDR3 is TGTGCCAGCAGCTTAGATCGTAGTCCAGATACGCAGTATTTT. Translation gives CASSLDRSPDTQYF.

The V gene is TRBV11-2, the J gene TRBJ2-5, with 10 bases lining up with TRBD2. Germline V gene sequence: CDR1 SGHAT, CDR2 FQNNGV. V was pared by 4 bases and J by 5 bases, with 10 bases of the junction left unmatched. This CDR3 is 16 amino acids long. The CDR3 spells CASSSAYLAGVETQYF. The CDR3 DNA is TGTGCCAGCAGCTCCGCCTATCTAGCGGGAGTGGAGACCCAGTACTTC. The full variable domain, rest sourced from reference TRBV11-2 and TRBJ2-5, is EAGVAQSPRYKIIEKRQSVAFWCNPISGHATLYWYQQILGQGPKLLIQFQNNGVVDDSQLPKDRFSAERLKGVDSTLKIQPAKLEDSAVYLCASSSAYLAGVETQYFGPGTRLLVL.

This clonotype was observed a handful of times. The genes are TRBV19 and TRBJ2-7; 9 bases agree with TRBD2. CDR3 length: 15 amino acids. The V and J ends lost 5 bases and 3 bases, in that order; junction bases with no gene match: 8. Germline V CDR1 and CDR2: LNHDA, SQIVND (reference sequence). The chain's CDR3 is CASSEELAGNYEQYF. The DNA of the CDR3 is TGTGCCAGTAGTGAAGAACTAGCGGGTAACTACGAGCAGTACTTC.

The chain employs TRBV21-1 and TRBJ2-4; TRBD2, the D gene given by the table, was not confirmed from the DNA. TRBV21-1 has pseudogene status. The CDR3 sequence is 17 residues long. The CDR3 loop reads CASSEGQDLLAKNIQYF. The CDR3 DNA reads as TGTGCCAGCAGCGAAGGTCAGGACTTACTAGCCAAAAACATTCAGTACTTC.

This clonotype has just a few counts. The chain recombines TRBV15 with TRBJ2-2, with D possibly being TRBD2 (5 bases). Per germline, CDR1 LNHNV and CDR2 YYDKDF (reference sequence). Trimming left V 0 bases short and J 5 bases short, with 7 bases between. The CDR3 extends over 14 amino acids. The CDR3 spells CATSRDSGTGELFF. In nucleotides, the CDR3 is TGTGCCACCAGCAGAGACTCGGGGACCGGGGAGCTGTTTTTT.

This clonotype has just a few counts. The V gene is TRBV5-1, the J gene TRBJ2-5; D not certain. This CDR3 comprises 13 residues. Trimming left V 3 bases short and J 5 bases short, with 11 bases between. From germline, CDR1 is SGHRS and CDR2 YFSETQ. The CDR3 coding sequence is TGCGCCAGCAGCTCCCTGGAGACGGAGACCCAGTACTTC. Amino acids: CASSSLETETQYF. The full variable domain, completed using reference TRBV5-1 and TRBJ2-5, is KAGVTQTPRYLIKTRGQQVTLSCSPISGHRSVSWYQQTPGQGLQFLFEYFSETQRNKGNFPGRFSGRQFSNSRSEMNVSTLELGDSALYLCASSSLETETQYFGPGTRLLVL.

The rearrangement links TRBV5-7 to TRBJ2-7, with D tentatively TRBD2 (6 bases). TRBV5-7 qualifies as an ORF whose function is uncertain. With 4 bases removed from V and 5 bases from J, the gap between germline ends came to 13 bases. There are 13 residues in the CDR3. CDR3 DNA: TGTGCCAGCAGCAGGGACTGCCCGGACGAGCAGTACTTC. It yields the protein CASSRDCPDEQYF.

This clonotype has ten or more counts. This chain links TRBV20-1 with TRBJ1-5; D gene ambiguous. The CDR3 runs to 13 residues. V was clipped by 5 bases and J by 6 bases, with 14 bases between them. In germline, CDR1 is DFQATT, CDR2 SNEGSKA (reference sequence). The CDR3 reads CSAVRVGTQPQHF. The DNA for the CDR3 is TGCAGTGCTGTTCGGGTGGGAACTCAGCCCCAGCATTTT.

This chain links TRBV9 with TRBJ2-7; 10 bases align to TRBD2. V trimming: 3 bases; J trimming: 4 bases; junction bases outside the gene matches: 7. The CDR3 consists of 15 residues. Germline CDR1 and CDR2: SGDLS and YYNGEE. CDR3: CASSGGLARDYEQYF. In DNA form, the CDR3 reads TGTGCCAGCAGCGGGGGACTAGCGAGAGATTACGAGCAGTACTTC.

A few counts support this clonotype. The chain recombines TRBV12-3 or TRBV12-4 with TRBJ1-4, with D perhaps matching TRBD1 (5 bases). Trimming pared 3 bases from V and 4 bases from J, leaving 9 bases between. The CDR3 totals 14 residues. The CDR3 DNA follows: TGTGCCAGCAGTTTTATGGGGCTTAATGAAAAACTGTTTTTT. Amino acid sequence: CASSFMGLNEKLFF.

Comment on this clonotype: A much bigger clone sits one base away, suggesting this may be a read error. The gene calls are TRBV12-3 or TRBV12-4 and TRBJ2-3, with D possibly TRBD1 on 5 matching bases. The CDR3 extends over 15 amino acids. Trimming stripped 3 bases from V and 1 base from J, with 11 bases between. The CDR3 DNA reads as TGTGCCAGCAGTTTGGGGCAGGATGGCACAGATACGCAGTATTTT. Translated: CASSLGQDGTDTQYF.

V gene TRBV4-2 combines with J gene TRBJ2-7; the D gene could be TRBD1 or TRBD2 (7 bases each). The CDR3 length is 15 residues. V dropped 3 bases and J dropped 4 bases, with 16 bases sitting between them. The germline CDR1 and CDR2 sequences are LGHNA and YNFKEQ. CDR3 protein: CASSQTRQGGYEQYF. DNA of the CDR3: TGTGCCAGCAGCCAGACGAGGCAGGGGGGGTACGAGCAGTACTTC.

The genes are TRBV7-9 and TRBJ2-2, with D possibly being TRBD1 or TRBD2 (5 bases each). CDR1 SEHNR and CDR2 FQNEAQ come from the germline V gene (reference sequence). V was cut by 3 bases and J by 6 bases, with 20 bases left in between. The CDR3 spans 17 residues. Here the CDR3 DNA reads TGTGCCAGCAGCTTCGGGGACCCCTGGCAGGGTTCCGGGGAGCTGTTTTTT. It encodes CASSFGDPWQGSGELFF.

In its sample, this clonotype was seen a few times. V gene TRBV5-1 combines with J gene TRBJ1-1, with 10 bases identical to TRBD1. Trimming cost V 4 bases and J 1 base; bases outside gene matches: 7. CDR3 length: 16 residues. CDR1 is SGHRS and CDR2 is YFSETQ in the germline V gene. CDR3 nucleotides: TGCGCCAGCAGCCCTCGACAGGGGGCTAGGAACACTGAAGCTTTCTTT. Residues: CASSPRQGARNTEAFF.

This clonotype has only a few counts. This rearrangement joins TRBV29-1 to TRBJ2-7, with a tentative D call TRBD2 (6 bases). Trimming stripped 6 bases from V and 4 bases from J, with 13 bases between. The length of the CDR3 is 12 residues. The germline gives CDR1 SQVTM, CDR2 ANQGSEA. CDR3 sequence: CSVGRRGYEQYF. The DNA for the CDR3 is TGCAGCGTGGGGAGGCGGGGATACGAGCAGTACTTC.

V is TRBV12-3 or TRBV12-4 and J is TRBJ2-7; no clear D. CDR3 length: 13 residues. V lost 5 bases to trimming and J lost 2 bases, with 10 bases between them. The CDR3 region has the DNA TGTGCCAGCAGTGCTGTAGGCACCTACGAGCAGTACTTC. This translates into CASSAVGTYEQYF.

The chain joins TRBV7-9 to TRBJ2-5, with D possibly TRBD2 on 5 matching bases. Germline V CDR1 and CDR2: SEHNR, FQNEAQ (reference sequence). The CDR3 has 14 amino acids. Trimming pared 4 bases from V and 2 bases from J, leaving 11 bases between. CDR3 sequence reads: CASSYIGVQETQYF. The CDR3 region has the DNA TGTGCCAGCAGCTATATCGGGGTTCAAGAGACCCAGTACTTC. Using reference TRBV7-9 and TRBJ2-5 for the parts outside the CDR3, the full variable domain is DTGVSQNPRHKITKRGQNVTFRCDPISEHNRLYWYRQTLGQGPEFLTYFQNEAQLEKSRLLSDRFSAERPKGSFSTLEIQRTEQGDSAMYLCASSYIGVQETQYFGPGTRLLVL.

V gene TRBV5-1 combines with J gene TRBJ2-1, with TRBD1 matching over 7 bases. The J segment lost 5 bases and the V segment lost 4 bases, leaving 15 bases of the junction unmatched. There are 17 residues in the CDR3. In germline, CDR1 is SGHRS, CDR2 YFSETQ. CDR3 nucleotide sequence: TGCGCCAGCAGCCTGCACCCCCCTCAGGGGGTAGACAATGAGCAGTTCTTC. Its translation is CASSLHPPQGVDNEQFF.

This clonotype was found a few times. The chain carries TRBV27 and TRBJ2-3; 13 bases are a match to TRBD2. Germline V gene lookup returns CDR1 MNHEY and CDR2 SMNVEV (reference sequence). Unmatched junction bases numbered 9, after V lost 2 bases and J lost 4 bases. The CDR3 totals 18 residues. The DNA of the CDR3 is TGTGCCAGCAGTTTAAGGGGGTGGACTAGCGGGAGCGCAGATACGCAGTATTTT. It encodes CASSLRGWTSGSADTQYF.

This clonotype was observed many times. The chain uses TRBV12-3 or TRBV12-4 and TRBJ2-7, with D possibly TRBD1 on 5 matching bases. Trimming removed 3 bases at V and 3 bases at J, with 9 bases between. CDR3 length: 13 amino acids. In DNA, the CDR3 is TGTGCCAGCAGTTTGGCAGGACACTACGAGCAGTACTTC. Encoded protein: CASSLAGHYEQYF.

This clonotype was recorded a few times. The chain couples TRBV5-1 to TRBJ2-5, with D perhaps given as TRBD1 or TRBD2 (5 bases each). The V gene lost 1 base and the J gene lost 3 bases, with 7 bases spanning the gap. CDR3 size: 13 residues. Germline V gene sequence: CDR1 SGHRS, CDR2 YFSETQ. DNA of the CDR3: TGCGCCAGCAGCTTGATGGGGGAAGAGACCCAGTACTTC. It translates to CASSLMGEETQYF.

There are many counts of this clonotype. The rearrangement joins TRBV29-1 to TRBJ1-1; D is undetermined. The V gene lost 7 bases and the J gene lost 7 bases, with 10 bases spanning the gap. Germline CDR1 and CDR2: SQVTM and ANQGSEA. This CDR3 has 10 residues. CDR3 sequence (DNA): TGCAGCGGAAGGAGCGATGAAGCTTTCTTT. As protein: CSGRSDEAFF.

This clonotype was picked up many times. This sequence joins TRBV2 and TRBJ2-7; D is unclear. Deletions cut 6 bases from V and 6 bases from J, with 12 bases between. This CDR3 region has 12 residues. Per the germline V gene, CDR1 is SNHLY and CDR2 is FYNNEI. CDR3 protein: CASSVGPAEQYF. The DNA of the CDR3 is TGTGCCAGCAGCGTAGGACCCGCCGAGCAGTACTTC. Filled out from reference TRBV2 and TRBJ2-7, the complete variable domain reads EPEVTQTPSHQVTQMGQEVILRCVPISNHLYFYWYRQILGQKVEFLVSFYNNEISEKSEIFDDQFSVERPDGSNFTLKIRSTKLEDSAMYFCASSVGPAEQYFGPGTRLTVT.

There are a few counts of this clonotype. The chain is built from TRBV20-1 and TRBJ1-5; perhaps TRBD1 as D (6 bases). Germline assignment: CDR1 DFQATT and CDR2 SNEGSKA (reference sequence). This CDR3 has 15 amino acids. Trimming removed 6 bases at V and 3 bases at J, with 18 bases between. CDR3 sequence reads: CSAKSGGWNNQPQHF. The CDR3 nucleotides read TGCAGTGCGAAATCCGGGGGCTGGAACAATCAGCCCCAGCATTTT.

This clonotype was seen repeatedly, ten times or more. The chain employs TRBV7-9 and TRBJ2-5; no definite D call. CDR3 length: 14 residues. Germline V gene sequence: CDR1 SEHNR, CDR2 FQNEAQ (reference sequence). V lost 1 base and J 2 bases, leaving 8 bases between the germline ends. The CDR3 DNA reads as TGTGCCAGCAGCTTAGAGTTAGGTCAAGAGACCCAGTACTTC. Its translation: CASSLELGQETQYF.

This clonotype was counted at least ten times. The V call is TRBV6-5, the J call TRBJ1-2, with a weak D call TRBD1 (5 bases). CDR3 length equals 14 residues. Germline-derived CDR1 and CDR2 are MNHEY and SVGAGI. The V gene lost 5 bases and the J gene lost 4 bases, with 14 bases spanning the gap. The CDR3 here is CASSPGEGPYGYTF. The CDR3 nucleotides read TGTGCCAGCAGTCCCGGGGAGGGGCCCTATGGCTACACCTTC.

This clonotype was seen only a few times. The chain uses TRBV4-2 and TRBJ2-3; 16 nucleotides line up with TRBD2. CDR3 length: 19 residues. The V gene's germline CDR1 is LGHNA and CDR2 YNFKEQ. With 4 bases clipped from V and 4 bases from J, the junction kept 11 bases outside the gene matches. CDR3 sequence reads: CASSPTGTSGRVGPDTQYF. In nucleotides, the CDR3 is TGTGCCAGCAGCCCTACCGGGACTAGCGGGAGGGTAGGCCCAGATACGCAGTATTTT.

This clonotype was detected a few times. This rearrangement joins TRBV20-1 to TRBJ1-5; unclear D gene. Trimming removed 0 bases at V and 0 bases at J, with 12 bases between. The CDR3 is made up of 16 amino acids. Germline V gene data show CDR1 as DFQATT and CDR2 as SNEGSKA (reference sequence). CDR3 DNA sequence: TGCAGTGCTAGAGATGGGGAACCTTATAGCAATCAGCCCCAGCATTTT. This translates into CSARDGEPYSNQPQHF.

This clonotype showed up just a few times. The V and J genes are TRBV27 and TRBJ2-6, with 9 positions matching TRBD1. Germline V gene lookup returns CDR1 MNHEY and CDR2 SMNVEV (reference sequence). With 6 bases clipped from V and 4 bases from J, the junction kept 10 bases outside the gene matches. The CDR3 has 17 residues. DNA for the CDR3: TGTGCCAGCAGATTCTTAGGACAGGGGAAAGGGGCCAACGTCCTGACTTTC. The encoded protein is CASRFLGQGKGANVLTF.

In this sample, this clonotype turned up a few times. The J gene is TRBJ1-4, the V gene TRBV29-1; TRBD1 might be the D (6 bases). The CDR3 is 13 residues long. Deletions cut 1 base from V and 7 bases from J, with 10 bases between. Germline V gives CDR1 SQVTM, CDR2 ANQGSEA. The CDR3 here is CSVEVGAGEKLFF. For the CDR3, the DNA is TGCAGCGTTGAAGTGGGGGCGGGTGAAAAACTGTTTTTT.